This TCR beta chain was profiled in a study of identical twins. This clonotype has at least ten counts. Addition of a universal primer site occurred through template switching, and cDNA carried unique molecular identifiers. TCRdb fed the 5' RACE reads into MiXCR, producing one record per CDR3 protein. The data hold about 220,000 distinct CDR3 sequences, with about 7.5% observed a single time. The CDR3 covers 13 residues. V was cut by 5 bases and J by 7 bases, with 9 bases left in between. Germline CDR1 is SGHTA and CDR2 is FQGTGA. All of the donors were Caucasians in good health. The same data also went into a second study, on yellow fever vaccine responses in identical twins.

This clonotype was sampled from a young woman in good health. Input material: memory (CD45RO+) T cells sorted from blood. This chain links TRBV7-3 with TRBJ1-6; D might be TRBD1 (6 bases). Here the CDR3 reads CASSVTGNSPLHF. Here the CDR3 DNA reads TGTGCCAGCAGCGTTACAGGGAATTCACCCCTCCACTTT.